This TCR beta chain was identified during a study of cytomegalovirus exposure and HLA in healthy donors. Trimming removed 5 bases at V and 5 bases at J, with 22 bases between. This CDR3 is built from 17 residues. Germline V lookup: CDR1 SEHNR, CDR2 FQNEAQ (reference sequence). Amplification used 60 Vbeta primers and 13 Jbeta primers. Only in-frame clones appear in the TCRdb table, and some are missing; sequencing was by immunoSEQ multiplex PCR. Of tens of thousands of clones in the sample, 82% were seen once. The chain carries TRBV7-9 and TRBJ2-4, with D maybe TRBD2 (6 bases). This sequence was found in a middle-aged man in good health and CMV-seronegative. The specimen was PBMCs. The CDR3 spells CASSPKGAGFSQNIQYF. As DNA, the CDR3 is TGTGCCAGCAGCCCAAAAGGGGCGGGGTTTTCCCAAAACATTCAGTACTTC.